The clone carrying this T cell receptor beta chain came up many times. This entry comes from a study of T-cell reconstitution after alpha-beta-depleted transplantation in children. Between the trimmed V and J ends, which lost 2 bases and 0 bases, there was a span of 11 bases. Germline V gives CDR1 LGHDT, CDR2 YNNKEL (reference sequence). This CDR3 region has 16 residues. A library of TCRbeta sequences, prepared with unique molecular identifiers, was generated. TCRdb re-analysed the PCR reads in MiXCR, keeping a single row per CDR3 protein. Counted here are around 180,000 distinct CDR3 sequences, approximately 12% occurring once; the ten biggest clones make up approximately 13%.

The sample consisted of PBMCs, taken before TCRalphabeta/CD19-depleted stem cell transplant. The source of this sequence is a boy between 2 and 15 years old with acute myeloid leukemia, due to receive a stem cell transplant. The V gene is TRBV3-1, the J gene TRBJ2-4; D is possibly TRBD1 or TRBD2 (5 bases each). CDR3 sequence reads: CASSQYTGPAKNIQYF. The CDR3 coding sequence is TGTGCCAGCAGCCAATACACGGGGCCAGCCAAAAACATTCAGTACTTC.